A selection of T cell receptor beta chains follows, all from one sample in a study of sequential checkpoint blockade in melanoma. TCRdb keeps only in-frame clones here, not all; method: immunoSEQ multiplex PCR. The sample shows about 29,000 clones, 60% to 80% of them seen only once. This sample comprised CD8+ T cells sorted from blood (inferred from file names), obtained from a patient given nivolumab and ipilimumab in sequence. These receptors all stem from a human donor with melanoma. Both conserved end residues are part of each CDR3. The D gene is left open where the match is weak. The listing skips clone size in some rows; elsewhere it reads once, few, many or a size class.

TRBD2	-	TRBV19	16	TRBJ2-1	CASSMGLAGTYNEQFF	TGTGCCAGTAGTATGGGACTAGCGGGGACCTACAATGAGCAGTTCTTC
-	-	TRBV19	15	TRBJ1-1	CASSIGTGSNTEAFF	TGTGCCAGTAGTATTGGAACAGGGTCGAACACTGAAGCTTTCTTT
TRBD1	-	TRBV18	14	TRBJ2-7	CASSPGTGAYEQYF	TGTGCCAGCTCGCCCGGGACAGGGGCCTACGAGCAGTACTTC
-	medium-sized	TRBV7-3	15	TRBJ2-5	CASSSSGTWGETQYF	TGTGCCAGCAGCTCCTCAGGGACTTGGGGAGAGACCCAGTACTTC
-	-	TRBV25-1	14	TRBJ1-3	CASSGAVSGNTIYF	TGTGCCAGCAGTGGGGCAGTCTCTGGAAACACCATATATTTT
TRBD2	-	TRBV6-6	14	TRBJ2-7	CASTRGGGTYEQYF	TGTGCCAGCACCCGTGGCGGGGGGACCTACGAGCAGTACTTC
-	-	TRBV7-2	15	TRBJ2-1	CASSLLLGGYNEQFF	TGTGCCAGCAGCTTATTACTAGGGGGCTACAATGAGCAGTTCTTC
-	-	TRBV10-2	16	TRBJ2-3	CASSETGGGRTDTQYF	TGCGCCAGCAGTGAGACGGGTGGGGGCCGCACAGATACGCAGTATTTT
-	-	TRBV30	13	TRBJ1-2	CACNREGGYGYTF	TGTGCCTGCAACAGGGAGGGTGGCTATGGCTACACCTTC
TRBD2	once	TRBV7-9	15	TRBJ2-7	CASSPGTSGSYEQYF	TGTGCCAGCAGTCCCGGGACTAGCGGATCCTACGAGCAGTACTTC
-	-	TRBV11-2	14	TRBJ1-5	CASSLGFGNQPQHF	TGTGCCAGCAGCTTAGGGTTCGGGAATCAGCCCCAGCATTTT
TRBD1	few	TRBV28	15	TRBJ2-7	CASSFPGQGSYEQYF	TGTGCCAGCAGTTTCCCGGGACAGGGCTCCTACGAGCAGTACTTC
TRBD1	once	TRBV4-2	16	TRBJ1-2	CASSQDAHGTGYGYTF	TGTGCCAGCAGCCAAGATGCCCACGGGACAGGCTATGGCTACACCTTC
TRBD2	-	TRBV4-3	18	TRBJ2-3	CASSPGLAGGPSTDTQYF	TGCGCCAGCAGCCCCGGACTAGCGGGAGGGCCAAGCACAGATACGCAGTATTTT
TRBD1	-	TRBV27	15	TRBJ2-7	CASSLTGTGGVEQYF	TGTGCCAGCAGTTTAACGGGGACAGGGGGCGTCGAGCAGTACTTC
-	once	TRBV7-9	13	TRBJ1-1	CASSLVSAVEAFF	TGTGCCAGCAGCTTAGTGAGTGCCGTTGAAGCTTTCTTT
TRBD2	-	TRBV7-3	15	TRBJ2-3	CASAGLLTRTDTQYF	TGTGCCAGCGCGGGACTACTAACCCGCACAGATACGCAGTATTTT
TRBD1	-	TRBV6-1	14	TRBJ1-5	CASSMGTVYQPQHF	TGTGCCAGCAGTATGGGGACAGTTTATCAGCCCCAGCATTTT
TRBD1	few	TRBV13	16	TRBJ1-2	CASSPKGQGDYYGYTF	TGTGCCAGCAGCCCCAAGGGACAGGGAGACTACTATGGCTACACCTTC
-	-	TRBV2	16	TRBJ2-7	CASSDYAAGQGYEQYF	TGTGCCAGCAGTGACTATGCGGCGGGGCAGGGCTACGAGCAGTACTTC
-	-	TRBV30	13	TRBJ1-2	CAWSVGGFYGYTF	TGTGCCTGGAGTGTAGGAGGGTTCTATGGCTACACCTTC
TRBD1	once	TRBV9	14	TRBJ1-2	CASSVGGQNYGYTF	TGTGCCAGCAGCGTAGGGGGACAGAACTATGGCTACACCTTC
-	-	TRBV7-9	12	TRBJ1-1	CASSSDSGVAFF	TGTGCCAGCAGCAGTGATTCAGGGGTGGCTTTCTTT
-	-	TRBV4-3	16	TRBJ2-7	CASSQDPRGSGYEQYF	TGCGCCAGCAGCCAAGATCCCCGGGGTAGCGGCTACGAGCAGTACTTC
-	-	TRBV7-9	17	TRBJ2-3	CASSVDWGRGRHDTQYF	TGTGCCAGCAGCGTAGACTGGGGGCGCGGCCGCCATGATACGCAGTATTTT
TRBD2	few	TRBV19	15	TRBJ2-1	CASSRLAGPFNEQFF	TGTGCCAGTAGCCGACTAGCGGGCCCCTTCAATGAGCAGTTCTTC
-	-	TRBV7-9	13	TRBJ2-3	CASSPKVADTQYF	TGTGCCAGCAGCCCTAAAGTGGCAGATACGCAGTATTTT
-	medium-sized	TRBV6-6	15	TRBJ2-7	CASSYTRDSGYEQYF	TGTGCCAGCAGTTACACCAGGGATAGCGGCTACGAGCAGTACTTC
TRBD2	-	TRBV7-3	15	TRBJ2-1	CASSSQAGPYNEQFF	TGTGCCAGCAGCTCCCAAGCGGGGCCCTACAATGAGCAGTTCTTC
TRBD1	-	TRBV5-6	16	TRBJ1-2	CASSLEGTGGAGGYTF	TGTGCCAGCAGCTTGGAAGGGACAGGGGGCGCGGGGGGCTACACCTTC